This T cell receptor (beta chain) emerged from a study of blood T cell repertoires in COVID-19. As for the study in general: The cDNA or gDNA used as material had been derived from T cells, B-cell-depleted T cells, or PBMCs.

Authors' processing steps: Amplification of reference gene primers was used by the study to estimate nucleated cell counts. The assay was immunoSEQ multiplex PCR, and TCRdb's table has in-frame clones only and misses some. That table supplies the V and J calls and clone size; D and trimming were determined from the DNA. The profile shows roughly 86,000 clones, approximately 86% of them singletons. This CDR3 has 14 amino acids. The J segment lost 4 bases and the V segment lost 8 bases, leaving 9 bases of the junction unmatched. The germline CDR1 and CDR2 sequences are MDHEN and SYDVKM. This rearrangement joins TRBV28 to TRBJ2-7, with 9 nucleotides matching TRBD2. The specimen was peripheral blood. This sequence was found in a man aged 50-60 years with acute or convalescent COVID-19. CDR3 loop: CASGPGLAVYEQYF. The CDR3 DNA follows: TGTGCCAGCGGGCCGGGACTAGCTGTATACGAGCAGTACTTC.